This is a list of T cell receptor beta chains from one sample in a study of blood T cell repertoires in COVID-19. Method: immunoSEQ multiplex PCR; TCRdb's copy keeps in-frame clones and lacks some. The sample has about 280,000 clones, roughly nine tenths seen once; the top ten hold around 10%. The sample taken for sequencing was peripheral blood. These receptors all come from a woman aged 25-40 years with COVID-19, enrolled during active disease. Each CDR3 is given without its conserved first and last residue. Some rows have no size entry. The others give once, few or many, or a class for an expanded clone.

V	size	length	J	CDR3
TRBV19	-	13	TRBJ1-5	ASSIFPPGVQPQH
TRBV10-1	-	14	TRBJ2-6	ASSESGQATSNVLT
TRBV6-6	-	12	TRBJ1-2	ASSQTEGALGYT
TRBV19	few	13	TRBJ2-1	ASSMSSGYFGEQF
TRBV3-1/TRBV3-2	-	14	TRBJ2-2	ASSQSLPANTGELF
TRBV28	-	18	TRBJ2-7	ASSFRRGQPSKGRSYEQY
TRBV6-5	-	12	TRBJ1-1	AVLDGEGGTEAF
TRBV23-1	-	14	TRBJ1-6	AIRTWLAEDNSPLH
TRBV3-1/TRBV3-2	few	12	TRBJ2-7	ASSQDGISYEQY
TRBV6-5	-	13	TRBJ2-5	ASSSSGGAGETQY
TRBV5-1	-	13	TRBJ2-1	ASSFERALYNEQF
TRBV5-1	-	11	TRBJ2-1	ASSLASRSGEF
TRBV29-1	-	11	TRBJ2-7	SVDLTNSYEQY
TRBV11-2	-	14	TRBJ2-7	ASSLDWRGTSYEQY
TRBV19	-	12	TRBJ1-1	ASSIEGRITEAF
TRBV28	once	12	TRBJ2-7	ASSPRGYHYEQY
TRBV11-2	-	13	TRBJ1-5	ASSLNRALNQPQH
TRBV6-5	once	13	TRBJ1-2	ASRPTTGRDYGYT
TRBV6-1	-	14	TRBJ1-5	ASSARLRGGNQPQH
TRBV7-9	once	11	TRBJ2-3	ASSQDYADTQY
TRBV12-3/TRBV12-4	-	11	TRBJ1-1	ASSTRGITEAF
TRBV19	once	13	TRBJ1-5	ASSAVGGSNQPQH
TRBV18	-	10	TRBJ2-3	ASSPITDTQY
TRBV11-2	-	12	TRBJ1-6	ASSSTGGGSPLH
TRBV5-1	-	11	TRBJ2-3	ASKAGPTDTQY
TRBV5-4	-	14	TRBJ1-2	ASSFGAPGGNYGYT
TRBV6-1	-	13	TRBJ2-2	ASSEGTGYTGELF
TRBV19	-	11	TRBJ1-1	ASSASGFAEAF
TRBV5-4	-	13	TRBJ2-7	ASSHFAGSSYEQY
TRBV5-1	-	12	TRBJ1-3	ASSFRGAGNTIY
TRBV5-6	-	11	TRBJ1-1	ASSINRGTEAF
TRBV30	few	15	TRBJ2-4	AWSRGWSGGDKNIQY
TRBV28	-	18	TRBJ2-2	ASSRRPGTSGGLNTGELF
TRBV6-5	-	13	TRBJ2-3	ASSQTSGGTDTQY
TRBV28	-	11	TRBJ1-6	ASFREPRGPLH
TRBV30	-	15	TRBJ1-3	AWSVDRTSRGRNTIY
TRBV5-1	-	10	TRBJ1-2	ASSADYYGYT
TRBV7-9	-	17	TRBJ2-6	ASSLWPDTTSSGANVLT
TRBV19	-	11	TRBJ1-1	ASGKGANTEAF
TRBV4-1	once	17	TRBJ2-4	ASSQDSGGGFRSKNIQY
TRBV4-1	-	13	TRBJ2-2	ASSQGGGAAGELF
TRBV7-9	-	11	TRBJ2-1	ASNRDYYNEQF
TRBV19	-	12	TRBJ1-2	ASSIEVVGYGYT
TRBV30	-	11	TRBJ1-5	AWSVLSNQPQH
TRBV7-9	-	10	TRBJ1-4	ASSLEGRVLL
TRBV2	-	12	TRBJ2-2	ASSWTGSNGELF
TRBV3-1/TRBV3-2	-	13	TRBJ1-1	ASQAGGFRNTEAF
TRBV9	few	13	TRBJ2-1	ASSVGTGRENEQF
TRBV2	-	14	TRBJ2-3	ASSHSLAGGGDTQY
TRBV6-5	once	13	TRBJ1-2	ASSVQGTGYYGYT
TRBV6-2/TRBV6-3	-	13	TRBJ1-6	ASSYSGQSDSPLH
TRBV28	-	13	TRBJ2-3	ASSYLTGGTDTQY
TRBV28	-	14	TRBJ2-5	ASSSPSDRDGETQY
TRBV10-2	-	12	TRBJ1-5	ASSDWQGDQPQH
TRBV2	-	12	TRBJ1-6	ASSSTGGESPLH
TRBV19	-	12	TRBJ2-5	ASSRSVGVETQY
TRBV5-5	-	14	TRBJ2-7	ASSLAPGLLTYEQY